This T cell receptor beta chain was observed in a study of identical twins. Study-wide points: The models systematically underestimated how much out-of-frame TCR alpha was shared in monozygotic twins.

This CDR3 contains 14 residues. Looked up from germline, CDR1 is MNHEY and CDR2 is SMNVEV (reference sequence). V was shortened by 5 bases and J by 2 bases, with 11 bases between the two germline ends. This clonotype was detected many times. The antigen remains undetermined. Using its own MiXCR run on the 5' RACE reads, TCRdb lists one record per CDR3 protein. The sample yields hundreds of thousands of distinct CDR3 sequences, around 6.1% seen once. The sample comprised naive T cells sorted from blood. The chain links TRBV27 to TRBJ2-3, with D uncertain. This receptor was taken from a man aged 18 to 29 in good health. This chain's CDR3 is CASSTLQLTDTQYF. For the CDR3, the DNA is TGTGCCAGCAGTACATTACAGCTCACAGATACGCAGTATTTT.